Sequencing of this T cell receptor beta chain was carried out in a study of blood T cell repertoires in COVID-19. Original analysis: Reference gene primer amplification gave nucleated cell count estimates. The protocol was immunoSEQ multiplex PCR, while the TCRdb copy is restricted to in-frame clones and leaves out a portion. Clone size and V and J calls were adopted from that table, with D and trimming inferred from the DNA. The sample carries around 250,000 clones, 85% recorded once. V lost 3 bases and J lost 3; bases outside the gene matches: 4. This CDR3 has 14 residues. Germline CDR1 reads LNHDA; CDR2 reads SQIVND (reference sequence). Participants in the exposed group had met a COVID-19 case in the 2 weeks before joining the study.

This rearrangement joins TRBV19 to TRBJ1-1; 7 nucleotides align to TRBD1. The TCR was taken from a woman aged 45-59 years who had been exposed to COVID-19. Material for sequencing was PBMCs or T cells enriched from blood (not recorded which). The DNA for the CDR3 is TGTGCCAGTAGTATTTACAGGGGATACACTGAAGCTTTCTTT. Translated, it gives CASSIYRGYTEAFF.